The sequence of this T cell receptor beta chain was determined in a study of CD8+CD57+ T cells in acquired aplastic anemia. Study-level information: When averaged, DNA from sorted CD4+ and CD8+ cells came to 3 to 3.5 ug.

V was shortened by 2 bases and J by 3 bases, with 14 bases between the two germline ends. The CDR3 has 15 amino acids. CDR1 and CDR2 from the germline V gene are SGHTA and FQGNSA. Both TCR beta VDJ combination and CDR3 sequence profiling were carried out. Genomic DNA was the template for this profiling. In TCRdb, the reads were re-called with MiXCR into one record per CDR3 protein. The repertoire consists of more than 150,000 distinct CDR3 sequences, with 50% to 75% occurring once and the leading ten covering under 60%. As for this clonotype: Its cognate antigen is unknown.

Study conclusions and caveats: Controls did not differ significantly from patients in CD8+ Simpson's diversity.

The sequence came from a human donor with severe aplastic anemia or a healthy control (not recorded which). The rearrangement links TRBV7-2 to TRBJ2-7, with a possible D match to TRBD1 (5 bases). Sequencing was performed on sorted CD4+, CD8+, or CD8+CD57+ T cells (not recorded which) from PBMCs. The CDR3 protein is CASSLKAGSGYEQYF. As DNA, the CDR3 is TGTGCCAGCAGCTTAAAGGCAGGGTCGGGCTACGAGCAGTACTTC. The whole variable domain, remainder taken from reference TRBV7-2 and TRBJ2-7, is GAGVSQSPSNKVTEKGKDVELRCDPISGHTALYWYRQSLGQGLEFLIYFQGNSAPDKSGLPSDRFSAERTGGSVSTLTIQRTQQEDSAVYLCASSLKAGSGYEQYFGPGTRLTVT.